This is a list of T cell receptor beta chains from one sample in a study of OX40 agonist ivuxolimab in advanced cancers. Clones were sequenced by immunoSEQ multiplex PCR, and TCRdb holds only the in-frame ones, with some missing. The sample has approximately 91,000 clones; around nine tenths are singletons. The sequenced sample was CD4+ or CD8+ T cells sorted from blood, obtained in a trial of the OX40 agonist ivuxolimab. The receptor set was obtained from an adult with an advanced solid tumor such as melanoma, head and neck, liver or kidney cancer. Both conserved end residues are part of each CDR3. Fields, in order: CDR3 protein, V gene, CDR3 length.

CDR3 protein: CASSPAWGTDTQYF
V gene: TRBV27
CDR3 length: 14

CDR3 protein: CASSLYTSYEQYF
V gene: TRBV7-9
CDR3 length: 13

CDR3 protein: CASSQSEDRRQRTDTQYF
V gene: TRBV4-1
CDR3 length: 18

CDR3 protein: CASSIVGQGTYQPQHF
V gene: TRBV19
CDR3 length: 16

CDR3 protein: CASSPRDGDYPYEQYF
V gene: TRBV7-2
CDR3 length: 16

CDR3 protein: CAWSVLRRGGPGELFF
V gene: TRBV30
CDR3 length: 16

CDR3 protein: CASSQLGGRNQPQHF
V gene: TRBV7-8
CDR3 length: 15

CDR3 protein: CASSLGTANEQFF
V gene: TRBV7-7
CDR3 length: 13

CDR3 protein: CASSQGGAELGNQPQHF
V gene: TRBV4-1
CDR3 length: 17

CDR3 protein: CASSSGQPTAQYF
V gene: TRBV7-2
CDR3 length: 13

CDR3 protein: CASSLGTNTEAFF
V gene: TRBV5-5
CDR3 length: 13

CDR3 protein: CASSTGLREGQPQHF
V gene: TRBV2
CDR3 length: 15

CDR3 protein: CASSLGRDRSNEKLFF
V gene: TRBV5-4
CDR3 length: 16

CDR3 protein: CASSPRSPGGGHQPQHF
V gene: TRBV2
CDR3 length: 17

CDR3 protein: CASSRDRGPYEQYF
V gene: TRBV4-1
CDR3 length: 14

CDR3 protein: CASSLHSLNTEAFF
V gene: TRBV7-2
CDR3 length: 14

CDR3 protein: CASQTGQGLGELFF
V gene: TRBV6-5
CDR3 length: 14

CDR3 protein: CASSLDRKYEQYF
V gene: TRBV27
CDR3 length: 13

CDR3 protein: CASTLFPGQGASNEQFF
V gene: TRBV19
CDR3 length: 17

CDR3 protein: CASSYSDRGRETQYF
V gene: TRBV6-5
CDR3 length: 15

CDR3 protein: CASGDRSYNEQFF
V gene: TRBV4-1
CDR3 length: 13

CDR3 protein: CASSPLGSTDTQYF
V gene: TRBV18
CDR3 length: 14

CDR3 protein: CASSIGLAGSTDTQYF
V gene: TRBV19
CDR3 length: 16

CDR3 protein: CASIASDNNREKLFF
V gene: TRBV19
CDR3 length: 15

CDR3 protein: CSVDPTGQGKHEQYF
V gene: TRBV29-1
CDR3 length: 15

CDR3 protein: CASSLSYNEQFF
V gene: TRBV5-1
CDR3 length: 12

CDR3 protein: CASSPRTGRAEQYF
V gene: TRBV27
CDR3 length: 14

CDR3 protein: CASSLGHRYSNQPQHF
V gene: TRBV23-1
CDR3 length: 16

CDR3 protein: CASSYAGGYNEQFF
V gene: TRBV5-1
CDR3 length: 14

CDR3 protein: CASSEGQGNSPLHF
V gene: TRBV5-1
CDR3 length: 14

CDR3 protein: CASSLAAPGANVLTF
V gene: TRBV5-5
CDR3 length: 15

CDR3 protein: CSVEGGPNSYNEQFF
V gene: TRBV29-1
CDR3 length: 15

CDR3 protein: CASSQDFPYGPRDEYEQYF
V gene: TRBV4-3
CDR3 length: 19

CDR3 protein: CASNRPAGRGEQFF
V gene: TRBV6-1
CDR3 length: 14

CDR3 protein: CASSSFGRGQGATRYEQYF
V gene: TRBV5-4
CDR3 length: 19

CDR3 protein: CASSGDILIANYGYTF
V gene: TRBV6-1
CDR3 length: 16

CDR3 protein: CASSSLQGDTDTQYF
V gene: TRBV5-1
CDR3 length: 15

CDR3 protein: CASSFSPGGTNTDTQYF
V gene: TRBV5-1
CDR3 length: 17

CDR3 protein: CASSQEGGSSYNEQFF
V gene: TRBV4-1
CDR3 length: 16

CDR3 protein: CASSEAPPGRGNTGELFF
V gene: TRBV2
CDR3 length: 18

CDR3 protein: CASSESGSNQPQHF
V gene: TRBV10-1
CDR3 length: 14